This TCR beta chain is from a study of shared clonotypes between healthy human individuals. Study-level points and caveats: The low donor count limited represented genetic and exposure-history diversity. Richness estimates generally favored naive over memory subsets. In the sorted subsets, rarefaction showed sequencing was incomplete despite large depth.

CD8 cells regarded as naive lacked CD45RO, were positively chosen for CCR7, and omitted terminally differentiated effector memory CD45RA+ cells. The repertoire was sequenced with immunoSEQ multiplex PCR; TCRdb's copy has only in-frame clones and lacks some. Among some 600,000 clones listed, approximately 96% were seen once. About this clone itself: Antigen unknown.

Per the germline V gene, CDR1 is ENHRY and CDR2 is SYGVKD. Trimming removed 6 bases from V and 4 bases from J, with 21 bases in between. This CDR3 contains 17 residues. The chain joins TRBV10-3 to TRBJ2-2; D perhaps matches TRBD1 (5 bases). The material sequenced was naive CD8+ T cells sorted from blood. The clonotype originates from a woman aged 30 to 39 in good health. The CDR3 DNA is TGTGCCATCAGCGAATCCTACAGGCGACCGGGCACCGGGGAGCTGTTTTTT. This sequence encodes CAISESYRRPGTGELFF.